One sample yielded the 15 T cell receptor beta chains listed below, sequenced in a study of T cell repertoires in cytomegalovirus infection. One entry per CDR3 protein results from TCRdb running MiXCR on the reads. The table lists under 850,000 distinct CDR3 sequences, about 40% of them singletons. Sequencing used PBMCs. The receptors derive from a human donor in good health (CMV status not recorded). Some clones in this sample may be carry-over from other donors' samples.

This clonotype has more than one count but fewer than ten. The chain has TRBV6-5 and TRBJ2-1, with a possible D match to TRBD2 (5 bases). Germline CDR1 MNHEY, CDR2 SVGAGI. The CDR3 has 15 residues. The ends were cut back, 7 bases at V and 0 bases at J, with 13 bases in the middle. CDR3 protein: CASIPRRNSYNEQFF. CDR3 sequence (DNA): TGTGCCAGCATCCCGAGGAGGAACTCCTACAATGAGCAGTTCTTC.

The gene calls are TRBV3-1 and TRBJ1-5; 7 bases match TRBD1. J was trimmed by 7 bases and V by 1 base; bases with no gene match: 7. The CDR3 covers 15 residues. From germline, CDR1 is LGHDT and CDR2 YNNKEL (reference sequence). Written as DNA, the CDR3 is TGTGCCAGCAGCCAAGCAGGGGGACTAGGACAGCCCCAGCATTTT. Its protein product is CASSQAGGLGQPQHF. Using reference TRBV3-1 and TRBJ1-5 for the parts outside the CDR3, the full variable domain is DTAVSQTPKYLVTQMGNDKSIKCEQNLGHDTMYWYKQDSKKFLKIMFSYNNKELIINETVPNRFSPKSPDKAHLNLHINSLELGDSAVYFCASSQAGGLGQPQHFGDGTRLSIL.

This clonotype was seen only a few times. The genes are TRBV4-1 and TRBJ1-1; D is unclear. CDR1 MGHRA and CDR2 YSYEKL come from the germline V gene. This CDR3 has 15 residues. Trimming shortened V by 0 bases and J by 0 bases, and 8 bases separated the two germline ends. CDR3 in amino acids: CASSQETEMNTEAFF. DNA of the CDR3: TGCGCCAGCAGCCAAGAGACGGAGATGAACACTGAAGCTTTCTTT.

There are a few counts of this clonotype. This chain joins TRBV7-6 and TRBJ2-3; D not certain. Trimming stripped 5 bases from V and 4 bases from J, with 10 bases between. The CDR3 is 13 residues long. Germline values: CDR1 SGHVS, CDR2 FNYEAQ. This chain's CDR3 is CASSILEADTQYF. The CDR3 nucleotides read TGTGCCAGCAGCATCTTAGAGGCAGATACGCAGTATTTT.

For this clonotype: The conserved final phenylalanine or tryptophan is absent from the CDR3, which likely points to a read error. The rearrangement uses TRBV27 and TRBJ2-1; TRBD2 agrees at 7 bases. Germline CDR1 MNHEY, CDR2 SMNVEV (reference sequence). This CDR3 has 14 residues. The CDR3 protein is CASGEGWNYKEQFC. CDR3 nucleotides: TGTGCCAGCGGGGAGGGCTGGAATTACAAAGAGCAGTTCTGC.

The rearrangement joins TRBV4-1 to TRBJ1-1, with a possible D match to TRBD1 (5 bases). The CDR3 consists of 15 residues. Germline V gene data show CDR1 as MGHRA and CDR2 as YSYEKL. Trimming pared 2 bases from V and 11 bases from J, leaving 21 bases between. The CDR3 sequence is CASSQFLGGSKEAFF. CDR3 nucleotide sequence: TGCGCCAGCAGCCAATTTCTTGGGGGGTCGAAGGAGGCTTTCTTT.

This clonotype was detected ten times or more. The V and J genes are TRBV11-3 and TRBJ2-5, with 8 nucleotides matching TRBD2. V lost 6 bases to trimming and J lost 2 bases; unmatched junction nucleotides: 2. Germline V CDR1 and CDR2: SGHNT, YENEEA. This CDR3 contains 13 residues. For the CDR3, the DNA is TGTGCCAGCAGTCAGCGGGGGCAAGAGACCCAGTACTTC. Protein sequence: CASSQRGQETQYF.

Worth noting for this clonotype: The CDR3 does not end in the conserved phenylalanine or tryptophan, so this is likely a read error. This chain uses TRBV28 with TRBJ2-7; tentative D call: TRBD2 (6 bases). This CDR3 comprises 16 residues. V gave up 7 bases and J gave up 0 bases, with 19 bases separating them. Germline V gives CDR1 MDHEN, CDR2 SYDVKM. The CDR3 reads CASIFQRGVSSYEQYS. In DNA form, the CDR3 reads TGTGCCAGCATTTTCCAGCGCGGGGTCTCCTCCTACGAGCAGTACTCC.

The chain combines TRBV24-1 with TRBJ1-1; D unresolved. The CDR3 runs to 12 residues. The ends were cut back, 0 bases at V and 11 bases at J, with 9 bases in the middle. Germline CDR1 KGHDR, CDR2 SFDVKD. CDR3 protein: CATSDLLGVAFF. The CDR3 bases are TGTGCCACCAGTGATTTGCTGGGAGTGGCTTTCTTT.

The V gene is TRBV28, the J gene TRBJ2-5; D might be TRBD1 (5 bases). CDR1 MDHEN and CDR2 SYDVKM come from the germline V gene. The ends were cut back, 2 bases at V and 5 bases at J, with 15 bases in the middle. The CDR3 has 15 residues. CDR3 DNA sequence: TGTGCCAGCAGTTTAGGAGACAGACCCAAGGAGACCCAGTACTTC. Its translation is CASSLGDRPKETQYF.

This sequence joins TRBV6-5 and TRBJ1-5; TRBD1 is a possible D gene (5 bases). Germline CDR1 is MNHEY and CDR2 is SVGAGI. Trimming took 4 bases from V and 7 from J, leaving 14 bases between them. This CDR3 is built from 14 residues. CDR3 amino acids: CASSWGRGIQPQHF. CDR3 nucleotide sequence: TGTGCCAGCAGTTGGGGCCGGGGGATACAGCCCCAGCATTTT.

In this sample, this clonotype turned up a few times. This rearrangement joins TRBV7-9 to TRBJ1-5; D not certain. The CDR3 sequence is 16 residues long. Trimming removed 0 bases from V and 2 bases from J, with 11 bases in between. Germline V gives CDR1 SEHNR, CDR2 FQNEAQ (reference sequence). Here the CDR3 reads CASSLAAGYGNQPQHF. The DNA of the CDR3 is TGTGCCAGCAGCTTAGCGGCCGGGTACGGCAATCAGCCCCAGCATTTT.

This clonotype was detected a few times. This sequence joins TRBV5-4 and TRBJ2-2; perhaps TRBD2 as D (5 bases). V gave up 3 bases and J gave up 0 bases, with 9 bases separating them. The CDR3 contains 15 residues. Germline V CDR1 and CDR2: SGHNT, YYREEE (reference sequence). Here the CDR3 DNA reads TGTGCCAGCAGCTCGGGGATAGCGAACACCGGGGAGCTGTTTTTT. Encoded protein: CASSSGIANTGELFF.

The chain has TRBV7-8 and TRBJ2-7; TRBD2 agrees at 8 bases. Germline CDR1 reads SGHVS; CDR2 reads FQNEAQ. Trimming removed 5 bases from V and 5 bases from J; junction bases left unmatched: 8. The CDR3 length is 14 residues. CDR3 loop: CASSPSGGVNEQYF. The CDR3 DNA reads as TGTGCCAGCAGCCCCAGCGGGGGAGTCAACGAGCAGTACTTC.

This clonotype occurred a few times. This chain joins TRBV7-3 and TRBJ2-3, with D unresolved. Looked up from germline, CDR1 is SGHTA and CDR2 is FQGTGA. Trimming shortened V by 1 base and J by 5 bases, and 7 bases separated the two germline ends. CDR3 length: 13 amino acids. The CDR3 spells CASSLNLGDTQYF. The CDR3 DNA reads TGTGCCAGCAGCTTAAATTTGGGAGATACGCAGTATTTT.